This paragraph covers one T cell receptor beta chain sequence. The target antigen is unknown. The method was immunoSEQ multiplex PCR; TCRdb's version includes in-frame clones alone and lacks a portion of them. The profile shows about 46,000 clones, 91% of them singletons. The data derive from a study of Tregs in tolerant kidney transplant recipients. Study results and limitations: Tregs expanded with activated donor B cells seemed most donor-specific. No direct test of biological reproducibility was done here. Findings come from small patient numbers and require larger validation.

Thawed PBMCs were FACS-sorted into unstimulated CD4+CD25+CD127- regulatory T cells, CD4+CD25- non-regulatory cells, CD4 and CD8 cells. Trimming took 6 bases from V and 1 from J, leaving 7 bases between them. Germline lookup yields CDR1 SNHLY and CDR2 FYNNEI. The CDR3 is 12 residues long. This chain uses TRBV2 with TRBJ2-7; TRBD2 might be the D (6 bases). Sequences were obtained from Tregs from blood. This clonotype was sampled from a human donor in good health. The CDR3 spells CASSRGSYEQYF. The CDR3 DNA reads as TGTGCCAGCAGCCGGGGGTCCTACGAGCAGTACTTC.